The present entry profiles one TCR beta chain with its context. The CDR3 extends over 13 amino acids. Trimming shortened V by 7 bases and J by 0 bases, and 11 bases separated the two germline ends. Germline assignment: CDR1 SGHRS and CDR2 YFSETQ. These data are taken from a study of identical twins. TCRdb independently ran MiXCR on the 5' RACE reads; one entry per CDR3 protein. Among roughly 690,000 distinct CDR3 sequences, about 20% were seen once, and the ten largest hold roughly 4.3%. These data were likewise used in another study, on T cells expressing NK-cell markers. That report notes: With respect to HCMV, seven of the eight sequenced donors were seropositive, and one was seronegative. Clarity on HCMV specificity was lacking for the expanded NKG2C+ T cell clones.

The TCR originated in a woman under 30 in good health. The sequenced sample was PBMCs. The V call is TRBV5-1, the J call TRBJ2-7; possibly TRBD2 for D (7 bases). The CDR3 loop is CASGGGSSYEQYF. CDR3 nucleotide sequence: TGCGCCAGCGGGGGGGGCTCCTCCTACGAGCAGTACTTC. The full variable domain, completed using reference TRBV5-1 and TRBJ2-7, is KAGVTQTPRYLIKTRGQQVTLSCSPISGHRSVSWYQQTPGQGLQFLFEYFSETQRNKGNFPGRFSGRQFSNSRSEMNVSTLELGDSALYLCASGGGSSYEQYFGPGTRLTVT.